This TCR beta chain appears in the sequencing data of a study of neurological immune-mediated disorders. Stated time point: longitudinal time-point 2. Trimming took 0 bases from V and 5 from J, leaving 14 bases between them. This CDR3 comprises 16 residues. Germline loops: CDR1 SGHRS, CDR2 YFSETQ. TCRdb re-called the 5' RACE reads through MiXCR, storing one row per CDR3 protein. The data contain 65,000 to 85,000 distinct CDR3 sequences, nearly 6% of them singletons. This clonotype came up many times. Sequenced sample: PBMCs. This rearrangement joins TRBV5-1 to TRBJ1-4; D call uncertain. This TCR derives from a woman aged 55-69 years with multiple sclerosis. DNA of the CDR3: TGCGCCAGCAGCTTGGCCCCGACGGCGACAAATGAAAAACTGTTTTTT. Protein product: CASSLAPTATNEKLFF.